Each of the 31 T cell receptor beta chains below was sequenced from the same sample in a study of vaccination and CD4 T cells after COVID-19. Treatment of the sample: roughly 11-day PBMC culture with coronavirus spike peptide pools or control peptides (ViraFEST assay). It was before the COVID-19 pandemic (2011-2018) that the unexposed donor's CD4+ T cells were collected. An Oncomine TCR Beta short-read assay was used to sequence the DNA from cultured CD4+ T cells. TCRdb reprocessed the PCR reads via MiXCR and lists one record per CDR3 protein. The sample consists of about 2,800 distinct CDR3 sequences, approximately 40% of them appearing once. The antigens these receptors bind are not known. The material sequenced was CD4+ T cells from blood, cultured in vitro. The receptors derive from a human donor in good health.

This chain connects TRBV5-6 to TRBJ2-3; D is uncertain. Germline V lookup: CDR1 SGHDT, CDR2 YYEEEE. The CDR3 sequence is 13 residues long. Trimming left V 3 bases short and J 4 bases short, with 9 bases between. CDR3: CASSSLLADTQYF. DNA for the CDR3: TGTGCCAGCAGCTCACTGTTGGCAGATACGCAGTATTTT.

The CDR3 sequence: CSAREQGAPGNTIYF. CDR3 sequence (DNA): TGCAGTGCTAGGGAACAGGGGGCACCTGGAAACACCATATATTTT. The chain is built from TRBV20-1 and TRBJ1-3, with TRBD1 matching over 9 bases. The J segment lost 2 bases and the V segment lost 3 bases, leaving 5 bases of the junction unmatched. CDR1 and CDR2 from the germline V gene are DFQATT and SNEGSKA (reference sequence). The CDR3 is 15 amino acids.

This clonotype was counted a few times. The genes are TRBV19 and TRBJ1-5; 7 positions match TRBD1. With 6 bases clipped from V and 2 bases from J, the junction kept 7 bases outside the gene matches. The CDR3 is 15 amino acids. Germline CDR1 LNHDA, CDR2 SQIVND (reference sequence). The CDR3 region has the DNA TGTGCCAGTAGCAGGAACAGGGGAGGCAATCAGCCCCAGCATTTT. Its protein product is CASSRNRGGNQPQHF.

This chain uses TRBV2 with TRBJ1-5; D not certain. Germline V gene lookup returns CDR1 SNHLY and CDR2 FYNNEI. The CDR3 runs to 12 residues. V lost 4 bases, J lost 6 bases, and 7 bases lay in between. This CDR3 is CASSGGSQPQHF. The CDR3 bases are TGTGCCAGCAGTGGAGGGTCTCAGCCCCAGCATTTT.

V is TRBV7-9 and J is TRBJ1-4; D perhaps matches TRBD1 (6 bases). The germline V gene has CDR1 SEHNR and CDR2 FQNEAQ (reference sequence). V shed 1 base and J shed 12 bases, with 9 bases lying between them. The CDR3 covers 12 residues. Here the CDR3 DNA reads TGTGCCAGCAGCTTAGAGGGGGGGCAACTGTTTTTT. Encoded protein: CASSLEGGQLFF.

The CDR3 region is CASSLVIGLGTANTEAFF. CDR3 nucleotides: TGTGCCAGCAGCTTGGTTATAGGTCTTGGGACAGCTAACACTGAAGCTTTCTTT. This chain links TRBV5-8 with TRBJ1-1; 7 positions match TRBD1. There are 18 residues in the CDR3. Germline V lookup: CDR1 SGHTS, CDR2 YDEGEE. Unmatched junction bases numbered 13, after V lost 0 bases and J lost 2 bases.

This clonotype was recorded a few times. The CDR3 loop reads CASSFQANTEAFF. The CDR3 nucleotides read TGCGCCAGCAGCTTTCAGGCGAACACTGAAGCTTTCTTT. V gene TRBV5-1 combines with J gene TRBJ1-1, with unresolved D. This CDR3 region has 13 residues. Trimming stripped 2 bases from V and 1 base from J, with 6 bases between. From germline, CDR1 is SGHRS and CDR2 YFSETQ.

This clonotype was observed a few times. V is TRBV4-1 and J is TRBJ1-2; D remains ambiguous. Germline V gene sequence: CDR1 MGHRA, CDR2 YSYEKL. Trimming took 2 bases from V and 3 from J, leaving 13 bases between them. The CDR3 is 15 residues long. This CDR3 reads CASSQLNRPDYGYTF. For the CDR3, the DNA is TGCGCCAGCAGCCAACTGAATCGACCCGACTATGGCTACACCTTC.

The V gene is TRBV27, the J gene TRBJ2-1; no firm D call. The V end lost 7 bases, the J end lost 6 bases, and 10 bases lay between the germline ends. This CDR3 comprises 12 residues. CDR1 and CDR2 (germline): MNHEY, SMNVEV (reference sequence). The CDR3 DNA reads TGTGCCAGCATAAGGATCATCAATGAGCAGTTCTTC. Amino acid sequence: CASIRIINEQFF.

The CDR3 loop reads CSVDTGTSGGWCTDTQYF. In DNA form, the CDR3 reads TGCAGCGTTGACACCGGGACTAGCGGGGGTTGGTGCACAGATACGCAGTATTTT. This chain connects TRBV29-1 to TRBJ2-3; TRBD2 aligns across 14 bases. The germline V gene encodes CDR1 SQVTM and CDR2 ANQGSEA. V gave up 3 bases and J gave up 1 base; unmatched junction bases: 9. The CDR3 totals 18 residues.

Worth noting for this clonotype: Since the CDR3 does not end with the conserved phenylalanine or tryptophan, this likely comes from a read error. The DNA is omitted, as the CDR3 cannot be located on it reliably, and the CDR3 follows TCRdb's listing. The chain joins TRBV12-3 or TRBV12-4 to TRBJ1-2; TRBD1, the table's D call, was not compared with the DNA. The CDR3 is made up of 13 amino acids, end residues included. This CDR3 is CASSEGANYGCTL.

V usage is TRBV7-2 and J usage is TRBJ2-2, with D maybe TRBD2 (7 bases). Germline V gene data show CDR1 as SGHTA and CDR2 as FQGNSA. Trimming removed 1 base from V and 2 bases from J, with 17 bases in between. This CDR3 contains 18 residues. CDR3 DNA: TGTGCCAGCAGCTTAGTGAGGGTCCGGGGGGCTAACACCGGGGAGCTGTTTTTT. It translates to CASSLVRVRGANTGELFF.

V usage is TRBV4-1 and J usage is TRBJ2-5; D possibly matches TRBD1 or TRBD2 (5 bases each). This CDR3 spans 15 amino acids. The germline gives CDR1 MGHRA, CDR2 YSYEKL. Trimming removed 0 bases from V and 5 bases from J, with 13 bases in between. The CDR3 region is CASSQDLPGAETQYF. The CDR3 DNA reads as TGCGCCAGCAGCCAAGATCTCCCCGGGGCCGAGACCCAGTACTTC.

The chain employs TRBV12-3 or TRBV12-4 and TRBJ2-7; no definite D call. V gave up 6 bases and J gave up 10 bases, with 10 bases separating them. There are 10 residues in the CDR3. CDR3 residues: CASRTTAQYF. The DNA of the CDR3 is TGTGCCAGCAGAACCACGGCCCAGTACTTC.

The genes are TRBV20-1 and TRBJ2-7; D is unclear. The germline V gene has CDR1 DFQATT and CDR2 SNEGSKA (reference sequence). This CDR3 comprises 12 residues. CDR3 nucleotide sequence: TGCAGCGTCGCAGCCCCTTCATACGAGCAGTACTTC. It specifies CSVAAPSYEQYF.

This clonotype has just a few counts. The V gene is TRBV7-3, the J gene TRBJ2-1; 7 bases are a match to TRBD1. The CDR3 is made up of 13 amino acids. Germline V gene lookup returns CDR1 SGHTA and CDR2 FQGTGA. V shed 4 bases and J 10 bases; nucleotides not matched to a gene: 7. Here the CDR3 reads CASSSDVQGEQFF. The CDR3, as DNA: TGTGCCAGCAGCTCAGACGTACAGGGGGAGCAGTTCTTC.

CDR3 loop: CAIVGAGRFAGNTIYF. In DNA, the CDR3 is TGTGCCATCGTAGGGGCAGGGCGGTTTGCTGGAAACACCATATATTTT. V and J are TRBV24-1 and TRBJ1-3; D possibly corresponds to TRBD1 (5 bases). V lost 11 bases and J 2 bases, leaving 21 bases between the germline ends. The CDR3 spans 16 residues. From germline, CDR1 is KGHDR and CDR2 SFDVKD.

On this clonotype: One end of the junction varies from germline; a read error may be responsible. The J gene is TRBJ2-7, the V gene TRBV11-2; D possibly corresponds to TRBD2 (5 bases). In germline, CDR1 is SGHAT, CDR2 FQNNGV. The CDR3 is 17 amino acids. The CDR3 nucleotides are TGTGCCAGCGGCTTACGTGAGAGGCGCGGGCATATCGACGAGCAGTACTTC. Amino acids: CASGLRERRGHIDEQYF.

The genes are TRBV28 and TRBJ2-7, with a tentative D call TRBD2 (5 bases). Between the trimmed V and J ends, which lost 1 base and 6 bases, there was a span of 10 bases. Germline CDR1 is MDHEN and CDR2 is SYDVKM. The CDR3 contains 13 residues. The CDR3 here is CASSLSRGTEQYF. The CDR3 bases are TGTGCCAGCAGTTTATCCCGGGGTACCGAGCAGTACTTC.

This clonotype came up a few times. The chain links TRBV29-1 to TRBJ2-2; no clear D gene. The CDR3 extends over 14 amino acids. The germline V gene encodes CDR1 SQVTM and CDR2 ANQGSEA. With 5 bases removed from V and 0 bases from J, the gap between germline ends came to 10 bases. CDR3 residues: CSVQKITNTGELFF. The CDR3 nucleotides read TGCAGCGTTCAAAAGATTACGAACACCGGGGAGCTGTTTTTT.

Only a few counts were recorded for this clonotype. The V gene is TRBV7-8, the J gene TRBJ2-2; D is ambiguous. This CDR3 is built from 15 residues. The ends were cut back, 3 bases at V and 2 bases at J, with 10 bases in the middle. The germline gives CDR1 SGHVS, CDR2 FQNEAQ. The CDR3 nucleotides read TGTGCCAGCAGCTTGTTATTAGGAAACACCGGGGAGCTGTTTTTT. It translates to CASSLLLGNTGELFF.

V usage is TRBV28 and J usage is TRBJ1-1, with 8 bases identical to TRBD1. The CDR3 sequence is 18 residues long. Germline V gene sequence: CDR1 MDHEN, CDR2 SYDVKM. The ends lost 6 bases at V and 6 bases at J; junction bases unmatched: 21. The CDR3 is CASRIRQWTGLSVPEAFF. The CDR3 DNA sequence: TGTGCCAGCAGGATCAGACAGTGGACAGGGCTTTCTGTTCCTGAAGCTTTCTTT.

CDR3 DNA sequence: TGTGCCAGCAGCTCCTCCGGGACTAGCGGGGTAACGCAGTATTTT. Protein: CASSSSGTSGVTQYF. The chain joins TRBV11-3 to TRBJ2-3; the match to TRBD2 covers 13 bases. Germline trimming cut 4 bases from V and 9 bases from J; bases unmatched to any gene: 7. This CDR3 comprises 15 residues. CDR1 and CDR2 (germline): SGHNT, YENEEA.

This clonotype showed up just a few times. This chain connects TRBV25-1 to TRBJ1-6, with D possibly TRBD1 on 5 matching bases. The ends were cut back, 8 bases at V and 11 bases at J, with 25 bases in the middle. Germline CDR1 and CDR2: MGHDK and SYGVNS. The CDR3 has 16 amino acids. The CDR3 sequence is CASLLGEKSGTPPLHF. The CDR3 DNA is TGTGCCAGCCTTTTAGGGGAGAAATCAGGGACCCCACCCCTCCACTTT.

This clonotype appeared a few times. J is TRBJ2-7 and V is TRBV12-3 or TRBV12-4; D is undetermined. Trimming removed 5 bases from V and 4 bases from J, with 12 bases in between. CDR3 length: 13 amino acids. The CDR3 bases are TGTGCCAGCAGTCCGGTGGGCGTTTACGAGCAGTACTTC. Translated, it gives CASSPVGVYEQYF.

The rearrangement links TRBV3-1 to TRBJ2-5; tentative D call: TRBD2 (6 bases). This CDR3 is built from 16 residues. Between the trimmed V and J ends, which lost 4 bases and 1 base, there was a span of 16 bases. Germline V gene sequence: CDR1 LGHDT, CDR2 YNNKEL (reference sequence). CDR3 loop: CASSLRRPGLQETQYF. The CDR3, as DNA: TGTGCCAGCAGCCTCCGTCGGCCGGGACTCCAAGAGACCCAGTACTTC.

This chain uses TRBV7-9 with TRBJ2-7, with D perhaps TRBD1 or TRBD2 (5 bases each). Per germline, CDR1 SEHNR and CDR2 FQNEAQ (reference sequence). The CDR3 has 13 residues. V lost 6 bases to trimming and J lost 0 bases, with 9 bases between them. The CDR3 reads CASSSGPSYEQYF. The CDR3 DNA sequence: TGTGCCAGCAGTTCGGGACCCTCCTACGAGCAGTACTTC.

The chain carries TRBV7-8 and TRBJ1-6; 8 bases align to TRBD1. Trimming took 3 bases from V and 7 from J; bases not matched to a gene: 5. Germline V CDR1 and CDR2: SGHVS, FQNEAQ. CDR3 length: 15 amino acids. The CDR3 loop reads CASSFQRQGNSPLHF. The CDR3 coding sequence is TGTGCCAGCAGCTTCCAGCGACAGGGGAATTCACCCCTCCACTTT.

This clonotype was recorded a few times. This chain joins TRBV20-1 and TRBJ2-2, with D maybe TRBD1 (5 bases). Trimming removed 1 base from V and 5 bases from J, with 11 bases in between. This CDR3 spans 14 amino acids. CDR1 DFQATT and CDR2 SNEGSKA come from the germline V gene (reference sequence). The CDR3 sequence: CSARVGLPTGELFF. Written as DNA, the CDR3 is TGCAGTGCTAGAGTGGGGCTTCCTACCGGGGAGCTGTTTTTT.

This clonotype has a single count. The gene calls are TRBV20-1 and TRBJ2-7; TRBD2 aligns across 8 bases. Trimming took 0 bases from V and 4 from J; bases not matched to a gene: 8. Germline values: CDR1 DFQATT, CDR2 SNEGSKA (reference sequence). The CDR3 length is 15 residues. The CDR3 is CSARDPGTSGYEQYF. CDR3 nucleotides: TGCAGTGCTAGAGACCCCGGGACTAGTGGATACGAGCAGTACTTC.

The table lists this clonotype with a count of one. The chain combines TRBV19 with TRBJ1-5; maybe TRBD1 (6 bases). V lost 3 bases to trimming and J lost 1 base, with 13 bases between them. The V gene's germline CDR1 is LNHDA and CDR2 SQIVND (reference sequence). The CDR3 covers 16 residues. CDR3: CASSIIGGRSNQPQHF. The CDR3, as DNA: TGTGCCAGTAGTATTATAGGGGGAAGAAGCAATCAGCCCCAGCATTTT. Full variable domain (outside the CDR3, taken from reference TRBV19 and TRBJ1-5): DGGITQSPKYLFRKEGQNVTLSCEQNLNHDAMYWYRQDPGQGLRLIYYSQIVNDFQKGDIAEGYSVSREKKESFPLTVTSAQKNPTAFYLCASSIIGGRSNQPQHFGDGTRLSIL.